The 11 T cell receptor beta chains listed next were all sequenced from one sample in a study of vaccination effects on CD4 cells after COVID-19. No antigen is known for these receptors. At the end of around 11 days of culture, CD4+ T cells were isolated. The method was immunoSEQ multiplex PCR; TCRdb's version includes in-frame clones alone and lacks a portion of them. The data show 65,000 to 80,000 clones, roughly 80% seen once. Sequencing was performed on CD4+ T cells from PBMCs cultured without peptide, taken before COVID-19 vaccination. The receptors come from a human donor who received a COVID-19 vaccine.

V usage is TRBV30 and J usage is TRBJ2-5; D might be TRBD2 (6 bases). Germline V gene lookup returns CDR1 GTSNPN and CDR2 SVGIG (reference sequence). Between the trimmed V and J ends, which lost 5 bases and 5 bases, there was a span of 21 bases. CDR3 size: 15 residues. The CDR3 DNA sequence: TGTGCCTGGGGGGCGGGGACCAGAGAGGGGGAGACCCAGTACTTC. This encodes CAWGAGTREGETQYF. Together with reference TRBV30 and TRBJ2-5, the CDR3 gives the full variable domain: SQTIHQWPATLVQPVGSPLSLECTVEGTSNPNLYWYRQAAGRGLQLLFYSVGIGQISSEVPQNLSASRPQDRQFILSSKKLLLSDSGFYLCAWGAGTREGETQYFGPGTRLLVL.

CDR3 protein: CASSYRDGLYTF. The CDR3 DNA reads as TGTGCCAGCAGCTACCGGGACGGCCTATACACCTTC. V is TRBV3-1 (or the pseudogene TRBV3-2) and J is TRBJ1-2, with TRBD1 as a possible D gene (5 bases). CDR1 is LGHDT, CDR2 YNNKEL, per germline (reference sequence). Trimming cost V 5 bases and J 11 bases, with 15 bases left between them. The CDR3 is 12 residues long.

This chain joins TRBV29-1 and TRBJ1-2; D may be TRBD1 (5 bases). V lost 5 bases and J 14 bases, leaving 18 bases between the germline ends. Germline CDR1 SQVTM, CDR2 ANQGSEA. The CDR3 spans 11 residues. In nucleotides, the CDR3 is TGCAGCGTTTTGGGGCCGGGAGTTCCTACCTTC. This codes for CSVLGPGVPTF. The entire variable domain, with the rest obtained from reference TRBV29-1 and TRBJ1-2, is as follows: SAVISQKPSRDICQRGTSLTIQCQVDSQVTMMFWYRQQPGQSLTLIATANQGSEATYESGFVIDKFPISRPNLTFSTLTVSNMSPEDSSIYLCSVLGPGVPTFGSGTRLTVV.

The rearrangement joins TRBV6-4 to TRBJ2-2; D remains unclear. CDR1 and CDR2 (germline): MRHNA, SNTAGT. The CDR3 runs to 14 residues. The V gene lost 4 bases and the J gene lost 7 bases, with 13 bases spanning the gap. This CDR3 is CASSVGPNGGELFF. The CDR3 DNA is TGTGCCAGCAGTGTAGGTCCAAATGGCGGGGAGCTGTTTTTT.

This clone was seen a single time. The rearrangement uses TRBV7-8 and TRBJ1-1, with D possibly matching TRBD1 (5 bases). The CDR3 has 15 amino acids. The germline CDR1 and CDR2 sequences are SGHVS and FQNEAQ. The V end was cut by 1 base, the J end by 4 bases, with 13 bases between. CDR3 sequence (DNA): TGTGCCAGCAGCTTAGTGCAGGGTTCTCCCACTGAAGCTTTCTTT. It encodes CASSLVQGSPTEAFF.

The chain employs TRBV10-3 and TRBJ1-3; no firm D call. The CDR3 length is 16 residues. V lost 4 bases and J lost 0, with 13 bases in between. From germline, CDR1 is ENHRY and CDR2 SYGVKD. DNA for the CDR3: TGTGCCATCAGTGGACGTTCGGGATTCTCTGGAAACACCATATATTTT. Amino acids: CAISGRSGFSGNTIYF.

The CDR3 protein is CASSYSDGMDEKLFF. CDR3 DNA: TGTGCCAGCAGTTACTCTGACGGAATGGATGAAAAACTGTTTTTT. The chain is built from TRBV6-6 and TRBJ1-4, with D unresolved. The CDR3 length is 15 residues. The ends were cut back, 0 bases at V and 6 bases at J, with 11 bases in the middle. CDR1 and CDR2 (germline): MNHNY, SVGAGI (reference sequence).

This rearrangement joins TRBV3-1 (or the pseudogene TRBV3-2) to TRBJ2-4, with a tentative D call TRBD2 (5 bases). This CDR3 is built from 17 residues. V was clipped by 0 bases and J by 5 bases, with 17 bases between them. The V gene's germline CDR1 is LGHDT and CDR2 YNNKEL (reference sequence). The CDR3 coding sequence is TGTGCCAGCAGCCAAGATATGAGGGCCTCACCCCAAAACATTCAGTACTTC. It encodes CASSQDMRASPQNIQYF.

The CDR3 nucleotides are TGTGCCAGCAGCTTTGGTTGGACCGGGGAGCTGTTTTTT. It encodes CASSFGWTGELFF. The chain combines TRBV7-3 with TRBJ2-2; D uncertain. The germline V and J ends were trimmed by 3 bases and 5 bases, with 7 bases remaining between them. CDR3 length: 13 residues. Per germline, CDR1 SGHTA and CDR2 FQGTGA.

This sequence joins TRBV11-1 and TRBJ2-1; the match to TRBD2 covers 12 bases. V lost 5 bases to trimming and J lost 6 bases; unmatched junction nucleotides: 8. The CDR3 is 16 amino acids. Germline CDR1 SGHAT, CDR2 FQDESV (reference sequence). The CDR3 bases are TGTGCCAGCAGCCGTGAACTAGCGGGGGGTAGCAATGAGCAGTTCTTC. Translated: CASSRELAGGSNEQFF.

The chain joins TRBV19 to TRBJ2-7, with D perhaps matching TRBD1 or TRBD2 (5 bases each). The germline V and J ends were trimmed by 3 bases and 3 bases, with 12 bases remaining between them. CDR3 size: 14 residues. Germline assignment: CDR1 LNHDA and CDR2 SQIVND (reference sequence). DNA of the CDR3: TGTGCCAGTAGTATCTCGTTGGGGGTCTACGAGCAGTACGTC. As protein: CASSISLGVYEQYV.